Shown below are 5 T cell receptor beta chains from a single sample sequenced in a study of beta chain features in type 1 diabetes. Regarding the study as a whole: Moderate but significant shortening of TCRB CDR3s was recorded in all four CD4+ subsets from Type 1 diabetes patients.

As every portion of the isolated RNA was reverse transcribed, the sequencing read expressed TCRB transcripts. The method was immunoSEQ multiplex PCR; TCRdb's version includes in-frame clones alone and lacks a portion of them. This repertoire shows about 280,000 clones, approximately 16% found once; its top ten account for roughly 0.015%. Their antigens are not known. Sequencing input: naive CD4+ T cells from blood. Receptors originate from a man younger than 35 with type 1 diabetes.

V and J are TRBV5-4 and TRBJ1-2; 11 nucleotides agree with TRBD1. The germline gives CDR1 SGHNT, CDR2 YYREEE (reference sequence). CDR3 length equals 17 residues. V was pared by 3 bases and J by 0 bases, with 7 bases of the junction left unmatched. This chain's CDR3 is CASSSGQGVLTNYGYTF. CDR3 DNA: TGTGCCAGCAGCTCGGGACAGGGGGTACTCACTAACTATGGCTACACCTTC.

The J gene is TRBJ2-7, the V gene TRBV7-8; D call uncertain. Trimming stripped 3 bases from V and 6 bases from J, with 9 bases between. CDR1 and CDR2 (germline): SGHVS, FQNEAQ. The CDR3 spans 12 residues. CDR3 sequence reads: CASSFRSGEQYF. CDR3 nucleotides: TGTGCCAGCAGCTTTAGATCGGGCGAGCAGTACTTC.

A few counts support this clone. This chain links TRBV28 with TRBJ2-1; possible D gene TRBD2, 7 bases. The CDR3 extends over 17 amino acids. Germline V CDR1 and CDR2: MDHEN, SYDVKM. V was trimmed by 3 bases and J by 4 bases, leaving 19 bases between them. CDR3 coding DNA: TGTGCCAGCAGTTTTTCCAGTTTGCGGGGGCGGTACAATGAGCAGTTCTTC. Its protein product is CASSFSSLRGRYNEQFF.

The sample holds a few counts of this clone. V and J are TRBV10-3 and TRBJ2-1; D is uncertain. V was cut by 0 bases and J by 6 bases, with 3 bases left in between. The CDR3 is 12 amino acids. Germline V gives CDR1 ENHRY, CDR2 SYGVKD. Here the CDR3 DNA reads TGTGCCATCAGTGAGTCGAGCAATGAGCAGTTCTTC. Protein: CAISESSNEQFF.

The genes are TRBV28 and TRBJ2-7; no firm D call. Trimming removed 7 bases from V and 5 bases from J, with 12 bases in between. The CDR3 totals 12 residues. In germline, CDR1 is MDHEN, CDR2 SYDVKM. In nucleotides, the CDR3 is TGTGCCAGCACCAGTTCCCCCGACGAGCAGTACTTC. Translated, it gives CASTSSPDEQYF.